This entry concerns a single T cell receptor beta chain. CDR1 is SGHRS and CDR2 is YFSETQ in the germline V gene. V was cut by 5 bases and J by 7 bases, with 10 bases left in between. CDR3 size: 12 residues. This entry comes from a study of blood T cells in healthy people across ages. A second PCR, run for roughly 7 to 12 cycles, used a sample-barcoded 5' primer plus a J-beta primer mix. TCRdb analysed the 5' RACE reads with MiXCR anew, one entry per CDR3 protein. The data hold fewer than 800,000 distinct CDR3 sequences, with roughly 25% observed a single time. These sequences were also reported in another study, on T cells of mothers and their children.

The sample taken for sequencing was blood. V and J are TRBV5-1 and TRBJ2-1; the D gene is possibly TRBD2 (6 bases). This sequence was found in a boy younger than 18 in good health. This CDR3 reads CASRILANEQFF. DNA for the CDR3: TGCGCCAGCAGGATACTAGCAAATGAGCAGTTCTTC.